This TCR beta chain was profiled in a study of CD8+CD57+ T cells in acquired aplastic anemia. The authors sequenced patients whose flow cytometry had shown CD8+CD57+ cell expansion. Severe acquired aplastic anemia was diagnosed in all patients. No therapy had been given to the patients at the time of blood sampling. The study, taken as a whole, reports: There were some 30 CD8+ CDR3 sequences that occurred in both patients and controls.

Template material for TCR beta VDJ and CDR3 profiling consisted of genomic DNA. In TCRdb, the reads were re-called with MiXCR into one record per CDR3 protein. The sample records a few hundred thousand distinct CDR3 sequences, approximately 33% being singletons. Ten or more counts support this clonotype. Its antigen is currently unknown. CDR3 size: 16 residues. From germline, CDR1 is SGHVS and CDR2 FQNEAQ. V gave up 5 bases and J gave up 0 bases, with 14 bases separating them. The rearrangement uses TRBV7-8 and TRBJ1-5; D is unresolved. This sequence originates from a human donor with aplastic anemia. Sequences were obtained from sorted CD4+, CD8+, or CD8+CD57+ T cells (not recorded which) from PBMCs. CDR3: CASSPMSVGSNQPQHF. CDR3 nucleotides: TGTGCCAGCAGCCCTATGTCGGTGGGTAGCAATCAGCCCCAGCATTTT.